This TCR beta chain was captured by sequencing in a study of T cells after yellow fever vaccination. Study details: Where fractions had low cell numbers, libraries were prepared from them with the SMART-Seq v4 Ultra Low Input RNA kit.

Overall study results and limits: Subsequent booster samples again held most clones from primary vaccination (96% CD4, about 90% CD8). The CD4 and CD8 compartments had a small share of their clonotypes in common.

This clonotype was recorded many times. Its antigen is as yet unknown. Template switching with 5'RACE generated the TCR cDNA and added a universal primer site and UMIs. One entry per CDR3 protein, called by TCRdb with MiXCR from the 5' RACE reads. The table records roughly 160,000 distinct CDR3 sequences, approximately 6.8% of them present only once. The CDR3 loop spans 19 amino acids. Trimming removed 4 bases from V and 3 bases from J, with 25 bases in between. CDR1 and CDR2 from the germline V gene are LGHNA and YSLEER. The receptor was isolated from a man aged 18 to 30 who received the YFV17D yellow fever vaccine. The rearrangement joins TRBV4-3 to TRBJ2-1; D is uncertain. Material: CD4+ T cells sorted from PBMCs, obtained 4 to 5 days after the first yellow fever vaccination. The CDR3 DNA sequence: TGCGCCAGCAGCCGAGACCACCGGTGGGGTGACCCCGACTACAATGAGCAGTTCTTC. Its protein is CASSRDHRWGDPDYNEQFF.